This T cell receptor beta chain came from a study of blood T cell repertoires in COVID-19. Looking at the study overall: PBMCs, B-cell-depleted T cells, or T cells provided the cDNA or gDNA that made up the material.

This CDR3 is built from 17 residues. Germline V gene lookup returns CDR1 KGHDR and CDR2 SFDVKD. V lost 3 bases, J lost 3 bases, and 9 bases stayed unmatched. The table came from immunoSEQ multiplex PCR; TCRdb's copy has only in-frame clones and leaves some out. Among some 150,000 clones listed, around 81% were seen once. The rearrangement uses TRBV24-1 and TRBJ2-3; the match to TRBD1 covers 9 bases. This TCR derives from a woman between 55 and 75 years old with active or convalescent COVID-19. Sequencing was performed on peripheral blood. The CDR3 nucleotides are TGTGCCACCAGTGATCCGGGACAGGGACTTAAAACAGATACGCAGTATTTT. This codes for CATSDPGQGLKTDTQYF.